This T cell receptor beta chain was retrieved from a study of cytomegalovirus exposure and HLA in healthy donors. Study results and caveats: An observed cluster of highly shared sequence variants was recorded as a likely sequencing artifact.

The CDR3 is 15 amino acids. Trimming stripped 5 bases from V and 3 bases from J, with 13 bases between. Germline loops: CDR1 SEHNR, CDR2 FQNEAQ (reference sequence). Concerning this clone: The antigen is not known.

Primers for the PCR totalled 60 Vbeta and 13 Jbeta. Repertoires were generated with immunoSEQ multiplex PCR, while TCRdb's copy carries only in-frame clones and drops some. The sample has approximately 210,000 clones; almost 80% are singletons. This receptor was obtained from a male donor in good health and CMV-seronegative. The sequencing sample was made of PBMCs. The V call is TRBV7-9, the J call TRBJ1-4, with D maybe TRBD1 (5 bases). In DNA form, the CDR3 reads TGTGCCAGCAGCCCCAGTGACAGACCTAATGAAAAACTGTTTTTT. Its protein is CASSPSDRPNEKLFF.